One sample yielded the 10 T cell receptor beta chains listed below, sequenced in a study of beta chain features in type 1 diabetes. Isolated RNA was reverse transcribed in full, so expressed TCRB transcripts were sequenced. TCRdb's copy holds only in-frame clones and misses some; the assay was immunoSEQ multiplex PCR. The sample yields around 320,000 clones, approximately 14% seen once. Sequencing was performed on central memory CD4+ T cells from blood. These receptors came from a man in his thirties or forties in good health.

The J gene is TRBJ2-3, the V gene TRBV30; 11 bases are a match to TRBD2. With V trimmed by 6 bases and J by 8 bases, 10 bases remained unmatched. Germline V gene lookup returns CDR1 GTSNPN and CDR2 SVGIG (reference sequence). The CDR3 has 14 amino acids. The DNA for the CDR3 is TGTGCCTGCCAACTAGCGGGAGATTCGGGTACGCAGTATTTT. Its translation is CACQLAGDSGTQYF. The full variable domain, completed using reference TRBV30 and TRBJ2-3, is SQTIHQWPATLVQPVGSPLSLECTVEGTSNPNLYWYRQAAGRGLQLLFYSVGIGQISSEVPQNLSASRPQDRQFILSSKKLLLSDSGFYLCACQLAGDSGTQYFGPGTRLTVL.

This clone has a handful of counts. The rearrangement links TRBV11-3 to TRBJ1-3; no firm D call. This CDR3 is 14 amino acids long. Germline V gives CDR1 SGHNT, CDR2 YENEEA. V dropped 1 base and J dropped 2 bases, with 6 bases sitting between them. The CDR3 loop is CASSLGMAGNTIYF. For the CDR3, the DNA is TGTGCCAGCAGCTTAGGAATGGCTGGAAACACCATATATTTT.

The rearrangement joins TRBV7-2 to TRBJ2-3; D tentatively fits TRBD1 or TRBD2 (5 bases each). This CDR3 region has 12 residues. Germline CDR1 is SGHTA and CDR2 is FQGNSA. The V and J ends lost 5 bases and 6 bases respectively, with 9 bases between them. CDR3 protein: CASSGTRDTQYF. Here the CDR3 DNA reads TGTGCCAGCAGCGGGACGAGGGATACGCAGTATTTT.

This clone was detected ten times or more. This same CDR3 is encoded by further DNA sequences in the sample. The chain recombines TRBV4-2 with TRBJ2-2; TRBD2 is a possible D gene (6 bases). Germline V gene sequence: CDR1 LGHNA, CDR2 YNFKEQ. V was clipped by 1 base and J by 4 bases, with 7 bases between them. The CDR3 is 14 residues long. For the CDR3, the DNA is TGTGCCAGCAGCCAAGTGGGGGGCACCGGGGAGCTGTTTTTT. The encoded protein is CASSQVGGTGELFF.

CDR3 DNA: TGTGCCAGCAGCTTAGGACGGGGGCCCTACAATGAGCAGTTCTTC. This translates into CASSLGRGPYNEQFF. The rearrangement joins TRBV7-2 to TRBJ2-1, with D perhaps matching TRBD1 or TRBD2 (6 bases each). Germline values: CDR1 SGHTA, CDR2 FQGNSA. V shed 1 base and J shed 2 bases, with 9 bases lying between them. The CDR3 loop spans 15 amino acids. Variable domain in full (rest from reference TRBV7-2 and TRBJ2-1): GAGVSQSPSNKVTEKGKDVELRCDPISGHTALYWYRQSLGQGLEFLIYFQGNSAPDKSGLPSDRFSAERTGGSVSTLTIQRTQQEDSAVYLCASSLGRGPYNEQFFGPGTRLTVL.

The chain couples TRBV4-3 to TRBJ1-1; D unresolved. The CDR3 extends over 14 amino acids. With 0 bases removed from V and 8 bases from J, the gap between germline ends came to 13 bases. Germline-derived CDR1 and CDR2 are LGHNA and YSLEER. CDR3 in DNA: TGCGCCAGCAGCCAAGATCAGGAAGGCAGGGAAGCTTTCTTT. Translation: CASSQDQEGREAFF.

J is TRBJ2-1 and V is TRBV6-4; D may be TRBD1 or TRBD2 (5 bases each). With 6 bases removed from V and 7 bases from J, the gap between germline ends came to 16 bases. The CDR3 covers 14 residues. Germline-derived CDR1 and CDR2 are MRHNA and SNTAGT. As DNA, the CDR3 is TGTGCCAGCAGCAAACCGGGACCCCAAAATGAGCAGTTCTTC. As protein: CASSKPGPQNEQFF.

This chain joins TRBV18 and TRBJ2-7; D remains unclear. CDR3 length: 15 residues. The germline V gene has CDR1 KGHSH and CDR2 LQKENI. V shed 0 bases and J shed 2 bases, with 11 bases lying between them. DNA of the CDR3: TGTGCCAGCTCACCACCTTCCGCAGTCCCCTACGAGCAGTACTTC. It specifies CASSPPSAVPYEQYF.

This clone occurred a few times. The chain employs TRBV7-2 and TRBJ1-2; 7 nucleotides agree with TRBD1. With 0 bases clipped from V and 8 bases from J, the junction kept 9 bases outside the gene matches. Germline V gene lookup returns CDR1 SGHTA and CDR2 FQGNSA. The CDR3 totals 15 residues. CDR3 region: CASSLAFTAGGGYTF. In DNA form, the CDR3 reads TGTGCCAGCAGCTTAGCCTTCACCGCAGGGGGAGGCTACACCTTC. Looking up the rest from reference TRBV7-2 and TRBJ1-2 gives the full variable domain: GAGVSQSPSNKVTEKGKDVELRCDPISGHTALYWYRQSLGQGLEFLIYFQGNSAPDKSGLPSDRFSAERTGGSVSTLTIQRTQQEDSAVYLCASSLAFTAGGGYTFGSGTRLTVV.

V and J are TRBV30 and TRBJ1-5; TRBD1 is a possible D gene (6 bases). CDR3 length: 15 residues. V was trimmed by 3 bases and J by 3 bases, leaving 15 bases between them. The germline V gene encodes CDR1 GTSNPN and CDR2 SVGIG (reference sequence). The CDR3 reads CAWRVAGDNNQPQHF. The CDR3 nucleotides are TGTGCCTGGAGAGTGGCCGGGGACAACAATCAGCCCCAGCATTTT.